The present entry profiles one T cell receptor (beta chain) with its context. Its antigen has not been determined. No qualities accompany the bases; no much larger clone lies one base away. The data are from a study of cytomegalovirus exposure and HLA in healthy donors (TCRdb year 2017). The study in broad terms: According to an earlier analysis of 550 to 700 of the donors, some 180 million T cells yielded some 120 million unique TCR beta sequences and approximately 300 Gb of sequence data. Among the approximately 420 genotyped donors, about 83% belonged to the genetic ancestry cluster associated with self-reported Caucasian donors. Rather than drawing on any new phenotypic data, the later analysis identified candidate immune exposures from TCR beta sequences and the way those sequences occurred across donors. Because of strong linkage in the cohort, five DR-DQ haplotypes were treated as single units for association and clustering. In addition to the first cohort of hundreds of subjects, a separate validation cohort of 120 different subjects was used. To study patterns of TCR occurrence, a later analysis re-analyzed previously published TCR beta repertoires from around 670 donors and added high-resolution HLA genotyping. The number of typed donors differed by locus: about 620-630 for A, B, C, DRB1 and DQB1; 500 to 550 for DQA1; some 590 for DPA1; and some 470 for DPB1. To decide whether each TCR beta V gene segment behaved as functional or pseudogenic, an earlier analysis of nearly 600 of the donors relied on high-throughput TCR beta sequencing. All discovery cohort repertoires had been generated using a single sequencing platform. Donor age, sex, ethnicity and CMV serostatus were compiled alongside the repertoire data. In a later genetic analysis, genome-wide SNP genotypes for about 55% of the roughly 670 donors were used, and that subset was treated as a discovery cohort. The study used immunosequencing to profile the T cell repertoires of 600 to 850 subjects and linked those repertoires to cytomegalovirus serostatus. On average, 235,054 unique TCR beta nucleotide sequences were sequenced per donor among 398 genotyped donors of the cohort, with 15% to 20% of those sequences being non-productive. To predict cytomegalovirus infection status, the study brought together high-throughput TCR immunosequencing, statistical association of individual TCRs with disease status, and machine learning. An early release that covered about 600 HLA-typed donors contained approximately 300 gigabases of sequencing data and approximately 85 million unique TCR sequences. HLA typing covered class I and class II loci at four-digit resolution. The study aimed to test whether cataloging public T cell receptors could reveal signatures of past pathogen exposure. Broader findings and caveats from the paper: The earlier analysis of approximately 560 of the donors excluded roughly 17 rarely observed V segments, including chromosome 9 orphons, because counts were too low. A later genetic analysis associated a missense DCLRE1C variant with V-gene and J-gene trimming of TCR beta chains, and an independent cohort replicated the association. The presence/absence analyses assumed that sequencing depth was roughly uniform across donors, and that assumption may not be true. Cytomegalovirus status was reported to be diagnosed by the classifier with high specificity and sensitivity in both the original and validation cohorts. Correlated functional status among segregating V segments might be attributable to linkage disequilibrium, but an unknown experimental factor could not be ruled out. A further reported finding was that TCR beta sequences accurately predicted the HLA-A and HLA-B alleles for most subjects in the first cohort. Specific HLA alleles were associated with roughly 17,000 TCR beta sequences at a false discovery rate of 0.05 in a later analysis. According to a later analysis, most CMV-associated TCR beta chains appeared to be HLA-restricted, and the HLA associations seemed to be driven largely by CMV exposure. According to a later analysis, TCR association rates differed among HLA loci, with DRB1 alleles showing the most associated TCRs and HLA-C alleles showing the fewest. Most TCR sequences were observed very rarely across donors, whereas some public TCRs were present in many individuals. In the study, approximately 150 TCR beta chains were listed as associated with cytomegalovirus. The authors suggested that the approach could potentially be generalized to other disease states and immunological phenotypes. In a later analysis, HLA-associated TCR beta chains showed more clonal expansion and lower generation probabilities than non-associated chains that were equally common. The 87-base-pair reads could not distinguish some IMGT-functional V segments, including TRBV6-2 and TRBV6-3, so those segments were excluded. The cohort was sequenced for TCR beta chains only, and without alpha or paired-chain data the features that could be detected were limited. A few of the identified cytomegalovirus-associated TCR beta chains were confirmed in vitro to be specific for cytomegalovirus antigens. When HLA alleles, especially DR and DQ, strongly co-occurred, TCR associations were difficult to assign to individual alleles. A later genetic analysis reported fewer N-insertions in productive TCRs among donors in an Asian-associated ancestry cluster than the roughly 700-donor mean. A later analysis reported that several top co-occurrence clusters appeared linked to parvovirus B19, influenza, CMV and Epstein-Barr virus. A cluster of highly shared sequence variants was judged likely to be a technical artifact of the sequencing pipeline. Because some donors lacked HLA typing at each locus, the association tests relied only on the typed subset. In an earlier analysis of fewer than 750 of the donors, most TCR beta V segments were observed in productive rearrangements about 87% or about 30% of the time, broadly matching IMGT annotations. Immune exposure information for the cohort was limited to CMV serostatus.

Libraries came from the immunoSEQ multiplex PCR assay. For the multiplex PCR, a mixture combining 60 forward primers for TCR Vbeta segments and 13 reverse primers for TCR Jbeta segments was used. The CDR3 region of rearranged TCR beta genes was amplified from genomic DNA by a multiplex PCR assay. Amplified TCR beta libraries were sequenced as 87-base-pair reads on the Illumina HiSeq System. On the authors' methods: Across the 666 repertoires, a later analysis counted 80 million or so unique TCR beta chains, about 10 million of which were shared by at least two donors. A nearest-neighbor algorithm error-corrected the raw reads and collapsed the reads into unique sequences, merging closely related sequences to remove PCR and sequencing errors. Alignment of CDR3 sequences to IMGT reference sequences was used to assign V, D and J gene segments. Each retained sequence needed at least a six-nucleotide match to both a V gene segment and a J gene segment. A rearrangement counted as productive if the CDR3 had no stop codons and remained in frame with V and J, and every other rearrangement counted as non-productive. Following IMGT convention, CDR3 was defined as the stretch from the second conserved V-encoded cysteine to the conserved J-encoded phenylalanine. The earlier analysis of 450 to 750 of the donors excluded any sequence lacking an unambiguous match to a single V gene segment. An earlier analysis of roughly 590 of the donors called V segments functional above 56.7% productive rearrangements and segregating when the between-donor standard deviation exceeded 5%. To diagnose cytomegalovirus status from the catalog of TCR beta chain sequences, a statistical classification framework was built. In a later analysis, TCR nucleotide sequences were compared against IMGT/GENE-DB human TR gene sequences so that V and J genes could be assigned. A later analysis assigned CDR3 sequences and most-parsimonious VDJ recombination scenarios with the TCRdist pipeline. In a later analysis, each TCR beta chain was defined by its CDR3 amino acid sequence together with its V-gene family, and reads lacking a unique V-gene family were excluded. In a later analysis, 500 to 650 highly shared, low-generation-probability nucleotide sequences were removed to address suspected cross-contamination and a sequencing artifact. In a later analysis, a clonal expansion index for each public chain was calculated from normalized within-repertoire ranks of inferred template counts. A later analysis computed generation probabilities with a VDJ recombination model fitted to out-of-frame rearrangements, and checked the results against IGoR. Hypergeometric tests were used in a later analysis to score TCR-TCR, TCR-HLA and TCR-CMV co-occurrence, with a repertoire-size bias correction applied to the TCR pairs. A later analysis estimated false discovery rates by permuting HLA or CMV assignments 20 times. In a later analysis, co-occurring TCRs were grouped using DBSCAN, and TCRdist sequence similarity was added for clustering within HLA-allele-positive subsets. Co-occurrence clustering excluded repertoires with fewer than 30,000 or more than 120,000 public chains, plus five with anomalous nucleotide sharing. In TCRdb, the immuneACCESS table is reduced to in-frame sequences with V and J assigned. These tables do not hold every clone; where another copy was compared, an unresolved V gene accounts for under half, and the others remain unexplained. V, J and clone size derive from that table, while D and trimming were established from the DNA sequence. The sample profile shows about 220,000 clones; around 80% of them were found once. The ten largest account for 0.55% to 0.75% of the sample.

The junction shows trimming of 5 bases on V and 4 bases on J, and the gene matches do not reach 6 bases of it. Sequences SEHNR (CDR1) and FQNEAQ (CDR2) are obtained from the germline V gene (reference sequence). The CDR3 numbers 14 residues from cysteine through phenylalanine. The entry retains the CDR3 DNA only, 42 bases that are in frame from base 1. In total, 500 to 700 healthy bone marrow donors made up the cohort. All cohort members were sampled while nominally healthy, although unrecorded immune exposures were likely present. The donor tested CMV seronegative and was one of the 352 seronegative cohort members. Every donor gave a peripheral blood sample, and the peripheral blood mononuclear cells from that sample were used for TCR beta sequencing. Genomic DNA extraction from the blood cell samples was performed with the Qiagen DNeasy Blood Extraction Kit.

The specimen was PBMCs. This chain joins TRBV7-9 to TRBJ2-3, and TRBD2 matches 7 of the central bases. The sequence derives from a man younger than 35 in good health and CMV-seronegative. The CDR3 amino acid sequence is: CASSTGREADTQYF. The sequence in DNA is TGTGCCAGCAGCACGGGCCGGGAGGCAGATACGCAGTATTTT.